Listed below are T cell receptor beta chains from one sample, sequenced in a study of T cell responses to AZD1222 COVID-19 vaccine. Data came from immunoSEQ multiplex PCR; TCRdb stores just in-frame clones and leaves some out. The sample has more than 80,000 clones, around 90% seen once. Sequencing was performed on peripheral blood, taken 28 days after the second AZD1222 dose. These receptors came from an adult who received the AZD1222 COVID-19 vaccine. Each CDR3 is given without its conserved first and last residue.

CDR3: ASSHRTSNSPLH; V: TRBV3-1/TRBV3-2; J: TRBJ1-6
CDR3: ASSFQWLNEQY; V: TRBV5-6; J: TRBJ2-7
CDR3: ASTLDRAGTEAF; V: TRBV5-1; J: TRBJ1-1
CDR3: ASRLDQTGPNYGYT; V: TRBV12-2; J: TRBJ1-2
CDR3: ASSFQGGLEKLF; V: TRBV6-5; J: TRBJ1-4
CDR3: ASSRSEWGRETQY; V: TRBV6-5; J: TRBJ2-5
CDR3: ASSVQGYGYT; V: TRBV2; J: TRBJ1-2
CDR3: ASSLGQQLNQPQH; V: TRBV7-9; J: TRBJ1-5
CDR3: ASSMGAGGVTDTQY; V: TRBV19; J: TRBJ2-3
CDR3: ASSPPRQGTGELF; V: TRBV18; J: TRBJ2-2
CDR3: ASSAGSGGSPLH; V: TRBV5-6; J: TRBJ1-6
CDR3: ASSIKGSHQQPQH; V: TRBV19; J: TRBJ1-5
CDR3: ASLGPRLVAKNIQY; V: TRBV21-1; J: TRBJ2-4
CDR3: ASSEMGTGIYGYT; V: TRBV9; J: TRBJ1-2
CDR3: ASSLSGETQY; V: TRBV5-4; J: TRBJ2-5
CDR3: ASSDTGAKNIQY; V: TRBV6-5; J: TRBJ2-4
CDR3: ASSLGAFNEKLF; V: TRBV7-9; J: TRBJ1-4
CDR3: ASSSPGLATTGELF; V: TRBV11-3; J: TRBJ2-2
CDR3: ASSLRLRDTQY; V: TRBV12-3/TRBV12-4; J: TRBJ2-3
CDR3: ASSLLGTAREKLF; V: TRBV27; J: TRBJ1-4
CDR3: ASRRPGEGTGELF; V: TRBV27; J: TRBJ2-2
CDR3: SAVSGPGYT; V: TRBV20-1; J: TRBJ1-2
CDR3: ASSPGTVGTEAF; V: TRBV7-3; J: TRBJ1-1
CDR3: ASSGTGSGESNF; V: TRBV2; J: TRBJ1-1
CDR3: ASRRINQPQH; V: TRBV2; J: TRBJ1-5
CDR3: AVKQDGAANYGYT; V: TRBV10-3; J: TRBJ1-2
CDR3: ASSQGIQGQYGYT; V: TRBV4-1; J: TRBJ1-2
CDR3: AWSVGWHLNTEAF; V: TRBV30; J: TRBJ1-1
CDR3: ASSFTFTDFYGYT; V: TRBV27; J: TRBJ1-2
CDR3: ASSPMGQGNGYT; V: TRBV18; J: TRBJ1-2
CDR3: ASRPSGTQY; V: TRBV2; J: TRBJ2-5
CDR3: ASRRGQHPPYT; V: TRBV21-1; J: TRBJ1-2
CDR3: ASSILIGQETQY; V: TRBV7-9; J: TRBJ2-5
CDR3: ASSTDFVNQPQH; V: TRBV7-9; J: TRBJ1-5
CDR3: ASSDSGRSPLH; V: TRBV6-4; J: TRBJ1-6
CDR3: ASSQERASPYNEQF; V: TRBV3-1/TRBV3-2; J: TRBJ2-1
CDR3: ASSQDRGGGNEQF; V: TRBV4-3; J: TRBJ2-1
CDR3: ASSPNSGPLSGNTIY; V: TRBV18; J: TRBJ1-3
CDR3: ASSRFGGDYEQY; V: TRBV18; J: TRBJ2-7
CDR3: ASSRPTGRAGQPQH; V: TRBV19; J: TRBJ1-5
CDR3: ASSLARGGRRAGQPQH; V: TRBV5-8; J: TRBJ1-5
CDR3: ASTQGSEYEQY; V: TRBV6-6; J: TRBJ2-7
CDR3: SVGDFQPQH; V: TRBV29-1; J: TRBJ1-5
CDR3: ASSEGPGVDSPLH; V: TRBV2; J: TRBJ1-6
CDR3: ASSQDLPAGGSDTQY; V: TRBV4-3; J: TRBJ2-3
CDR3: ASSEGGTGSQPQH; V: TRBV6-1; J: TRBJ1-5
CDR3: ASSPRQGQWAEAF; V: TRBV7-6; J: TRBJ1-1
CDR3: AISEDKSYEQY; V: TRBV10-3; J: TRBJ2-7
CDR3: ASSLNRPSLSGNTIY; V: TRBV7-2; J: TRBJ1-3